This is a list of T cell receptor beta chains from one sample in a study of control samples from healthy donors and cancer patients. The table came from immunoSEQ multiplex PCR; TCRdb's copy has only in-frame clones and leaves some out. The table has about 130,000 clones, roughly 90% seen once. The sample taken for sequencing was blood. These receptors all come from a woman between 45 and 60 years old in good health. Each CDR3 is given with its conserved first and last residue. A D gene is named only where the DNA matches it firmly. Clone sizes are given selectively: once, few, many, or a class where the clone is expanded.

TGCGCCAGCAGCAGATCAGGGCCTGAAAAACTGTTTTTT,CASSRSGPEKLFF,TRBJ1-4,TRBV5-1,NA,NA,13
TGTGCCATCAGTGAGCCTGGACGGAGCTACGAGCAGTACTTC,CAISEPGRSYEQYF,TRBJ2-7,TRBV10-3,NA,NA,14
TGTGCCAGCAGCTCAGGAAGGGGACAGTCCTACAATGAGCAGTTCTTC,CASSSGRGQSYNEQFF,TRBJ2-1,TRBV7-8,TRBD1,once,16
TGTGCCAGCAGTGAAGACGACATTTCCGGGACTAGAGGGACCCAGTACTTC,CASSEDDISGTRGTQYF,TRBJ2-5,TRBV2,TRBD2,NA,17
TGCAGTGCTGGGGACAGTGATGGCTACACCTTC,CSAGDSDGYTF,TRBJ1-2,TRBV20-1,TRBD1,once,11
TGTGCCAGCAGCCAAATCTCGTACGAGCAGTACTTC,CASSQISYEQYF,TRBJ2-7,TRBV3-1/TRBV3-2,NA,NA,12
TGTGCCACCAGTGATTACCGACAGGGGGCGCGGGACTATGGCTACACCTTC,CATSDYRQGARDYGYTF,TRBJ1-2,TRBV24-1,TRBD1,NA,17
TGTGCCAGTAAGGCTAGCGGGAAGAATGAGCAGTTCTTC,CASKASGKNEQFF,TRBJ2-1,TRBV19,TRBD2,NA,13
TGTGCCAGCAGCCCCGGGGGCGGTGAGGGGGGCTACACCTTC,CASSPGGGEGGYTF,TRBJ1-2,TRBV5-4,NA,NA,14
TGTGCCAGCAGCTCAGGGAACACTGAAGCTTTCTTT,CASSSGNTEAFF,TRBJ1-1,TRBV11-3,NA,NA,12
TGTGCAAGTCGCTTTGGACAGTCTAGCAATCAGCCCCAGCATTTT,CASRFGQSSNQPQHF,TRBJ1-5,TRBV12-2,NA,NA,15
TGTGCCCTGCAGCCGGGGAGGGAGTATGGCTACACCTTC,CALQPGREYGYTF,TRBJ1-2,TRBV30,NA,NA,13
TGTGCCAGCAGCCGATCGACGACAGGCCCCGGGGAAGAGACCCAGTACTTC,CASSRSTTGPGEETQYF,TRBJ2-5,TRBV7-9,NA,few,17
TGTGCCAGCAGCCAAGGGACAGGGAAAGGAGAGACCCAGTACTTC,CASSQGTGKGETQYF,TRBJ2-5,TRBV3-1/TRBV3-2,TRBD1,once,15